This T cell receptor (beta chain) derives from a study of shared clonotypes between healthy human individuals. CDR3 length: 12 residues. The germline V gene has CDR1 SEHNR and CDR2 FQNEAQ (reference sequence). The V and J ends lost 3 bases and 3 bases respectively, with 5 bases between them. This clone was picked up one time. The run depth of the assay was deep. The assay was immunoSEQ multiplex PCR, and TCRdb's table has in-frame clones only and misses some. The sample has 2 million to 2.5 million clones, 90% to 95% seen once. The receptor comes from a man aged 18 to 35 in good health. The chain links TRBV7-9 to TRBJ1-2, with D unclear. The specimen sequenced was naive CD4+ T cells sorted from blood. Subset described: CD45RA+ positively selected. CDR3 loop: CASSFNHYGYTF. CDR3 nucleotides: TGTGCCAGCAGCTTCAACCACTATGGCTACACCTTC.